This paragraph covers one T cell receptor (beta chain) sequence. The table came from immunoSEQ multiplex PCR; TCRdb's copy has only in-frame clones and leaves some out. The table lists around 80,000 clones, around 90% of them singletons. V was pared by 10 bases and J by 4 bases, with 11 bases of the junction left unmatched. The germline gives CDR1 SNHLY, CDR2 FYNNEI. The CDR3 is made up of 14 amino acids. This entry is derived from a study of T cell changes during pregnancy in multiple sclerosis. The source was peripheral blood, collected before pregnancy. This rearrangement joins TRBV2 to TRBJ2-3; 7 bases fit TRBD1. The origin of this receptor is a female donor with multiple sclerosis, enrolled in a pregnancy study. The CDR3 nucleotides are TGTGCCACCGGAAGCGACAGGGTCGCAGATACGCAGTATTTT. This encodes CATGSDRVADTQYF.